The clone carrying this T cell receptor (beta chain) was seen only once. The antigen is unknown. Germline V gene sequence: CDR1 SGHVS, CDR2 FQNEAQ. V was shortened by 1 base and J by 3 bases, with 10 bases between the two germline ends. The CDR3 is 14 residues long. The sample originates from a study of CD8+ T cells in alopecia areata. Treatment denoted: oral pan-JAK inhibitor, 5-10 mg twice daily. The sequencing template was cDNA reverse transcribed from extracted RNA. TCRdb's copy holds only in-frame clones and misses some; the assay was immunoSEQ multiplex PCR. The table shows about 97,000 clones, with 55% to 75% occurring only once. Study observations and caveats: Sequences from scalp samples also cover resident alphabeta T cells of normal skin.

The chain carries TRBV7-8 and TRBJ2-7, with D possibly TRBD2 on 6 matching bases. The receptor was derived from a human donor with alopecia areata. The sample consisted of CD8+ T cells sorted from blood, taken between weeks 55 and 65, from a patient treated with tofacitinib. Here the CDR3 DNA reads TGTGCCAGCAGCTTAGGACGGGGAGGCTACGAGCAGTACTTC. As protein: CASSLGRGGYEQYF.